A selection of T cell receptor beta chains follows, all from one sample in a study of T cell changes during pregnancy in multiple sclerosis. The method was immunoSEQ multiplex PCR; TCRdb's version includes in-frame clones alone and lacks a portion of them. This sample has about 62,000 clones, with about 88% found just once. Sequenced material: peripheral blood, taken in the first trimester of pregnancy. These receptors all come from a female donor with multiple sclerosis, enrolled in a pregnancy study. The CDR3 runs from the conserved cysteine through the conserved F or W. The order of the fields is CDR3 protein, CDR3 DNA, V gene, D gene, J gene, clone size. The D gene is left open where the match is weak. Size values are once, few and many counts, or a class for expanded clones, and some rows have none.

CASRYRDSLYNEQFF	TGTGCCAGCCGCTACCGGGACAGCCTCTACAATGAGCAGTTCTTC	TRBV19	TRBD1	TRBJ2-1	-
CASRGGRKGLRREGQAYEQYF	TGTGCCAGCAGGGGTGGCAGGAAGGGTCTTCGACGCGAGGGTCAAGCATACGAGCAGTACTTC	TRBV27	-	TRBJ2-7	-
CASSYLAGAYNEQFF	TGTGCCAGCAGCTATCTAGCGGGGGCCTACAATGAGCAGTTCTTC	TRBV11-2	TRBD2	TRBJ2-1	once
CASSSSPEKLFF	TGTGCCAGCAGTTCCTCCCCCGAAAAACTGTTTTTT	TRBV27	-	TRBJ1-4	-
CASSPRQFNSGNTIYF	TGTGCCAGCTCACCCCGACAGTTTAACTCTGGAAACACCATATATTTT	TRBV18	-	TRBJ1-3	-
CAISEPGGGNTEAFF	TGTGCCATCAGTGAGCCTGGGGGGGGGAACACTGAAGCTTTCTTT	TRBV10-3	-	TRBJ1-1	-
CASSISGEGNYGYTF	TGTGCCAGTAGTATTTCGGGGGAAGGGAACTATGGCTACACCTTC	TRBV19	-	TRBJ1-2	-
CASSIDGDGQPQHF	TGTGCCAGTAGTATAGACGGGGATGGGCAGCCCCAGCATTTT	TRBV19	-	TRBJ1-5	once
CASSFRGEDTDTQYF	TGTGCCAGCAGTTTCAGGGGAGAGGACACAGATACGCAGTATTTT	TRBV7-9	-	TRBJ2-3	-
CASSSKGQGAPDEQFF	TGTGCCAGCAGTTCGAAGGGACAGGGGGCTCCGGATGAGCAGTTCTTC	TRBV28	TRBD1	TRBJ2-1	-
CASSPSGGEGDTQYF	TGTGCCAGCAGCCCTAGCGGGGGGGAGGGAGATACGCAGTATTTT	TRBV7-8	TRBD2	TRBJ2-3	-
CASSLGSSYEQYF	TGTGCCAGCAGCTTAGGTAGCTCCTACGAGCAGTACTTC	TRBV11-1	-	TRBJ2-7	-
CASSRGTSLVGGDTQYF	TGCGCCAGCAGCAGAGGGACTAGTCTTGTTGGTGGAGATACGCAGTATTTT	TRBV5-1	TRBD2	TRBJ2-3	-
CASSSGGSETQYF	TGCGCCAGCAGCTCCGGGGGTTCGGAGACCCAGTACTTC	TRBV5-1	-	TRBJ2-5	-
CASSLGLAGENGELFF	TGTGCCAGCAGCTTGGGCCTAGCGGGAGAAAACGGGGAGCTGTTTTTT	TRBV5-4	TRBD2	TRBJ2-2	few
CASSWGQGTDTQYF	TGTGCCAGCAGCTGGGGACAGGGCACAGATACGCAGTATTTT	TRBV7-2	TRBD1	TRBJ2-3	-
CASTTGAEQFF	TGTGCCAGCACCACCGGAGCTGAGCAGTTCTTC	TRBV27	-	TRBJ2-1	-
CASSYSGTGGNEQFF	TGTGCCAGCAGTTACTCCGGGACAGGGGGCAATGAGCAGTTCTTC	TRBV6-6	TRBD1	TRBJ2-1	once
CASPGLAGSRTYEQYF	TGTGCCAGCCCCGGACTAGCGGGGAGCCGTACCTACGAGCAGTACTTC	TRBV2	TRBD2	TRBJ2-7	-
CASSLLPGTEAFF	TGTGCCAGCAGCTTACTTCCGGGAACTGAAGCTTTCTTT	TRBV11-2	-	TRBJ1-1	-
CASSLGVQRGEEKLFF	TGTGCCAGCAGCTTAGGCGTCCAAAGGGGCGAAGAAAAACTGTTTTTT	TRBV11-2	-	TRBJ1-4	-
CASSFGRATYNEQFF	TGTGCCAGCAGTTTTGGCAGGGCCACCTACAATGAGCAGTTCTTC	TRBV27	-	TRBJ2-1	-
CANAGTGREQYF	TGTGCCAATGCCGGGACAGGGCGGGAGCAGTACTTC	TRBV10-3	TRBD1	TRBJ2-7	-
CASSLEGSGFYGYTF	TGTGCCAGCAGCTTAGAAGGTTCAGGATTCTATGGCTACACCTTC	TRBV7-2	-	TRBJ1-2	-
CASSFRARGVETQYF	TGTGCCAGCAGCTTTCGGGCGCGGGGGGTAGAGACCCAGTACTTC	TRBV7-8	TRBD2	TRBJ2-5	-
CAINRGAGVNSPLHF	TGCGCCATTAATCGGGGGGCAGGGGTCAATTCACCCCTCCACTTT	TRBV29-1	-	TRBJ1-6	-
CASSESLAGASSYNEQFF	TGTGCCAGCAGTGAATCTCTAGCGGGAGCGTCCTCCTACAATGAGCAGTTCTTC	TRBV6-1	TRBD2	TRBJ2-1	-
CAIRKEEVHNEQFF	TGTGCCATCAGGAAGGAGGAGGTCCATAATGAGCAGTTCTTC	TRBV10-3	-	TRBJ2-1	-
CASSLTIMRGGETQYF	TGTGCCAGCAGCTTGACAATAATGCGGGGGGGAGAGACCCAGTACTTC	TRBV5-4	TRBD2	TRBJ2-5	-
CASSPLQFTEAFF	TGTGCCAGCAGCCCCCTACAGTTCACTGAAGCTTTCTTT	TRBV9	-	TRBJ1-1	-
CAFGLAGGVKLFF	TGTGCCTTCGGACTAGCGGGGGGAGTAAAGCTGTTTTTT	TRBV30	TRBD2	TRBJ2-2	-
CASSKWGQGDQPQHF	TGTGCCAGCAGCAAATGGGGTCAGGGGGATCAGCCCCAGCATTTT	TRBV6-5	TRBD1	TRBJ1-5	-
CASSFPSREQYF	TGTGCCAGCAGCTTCCCCTCCCGCGAGCAGTACTTC	TRBV13	-	TRBJ2-7	-
CASSLEAPTYNEQFF	TGTGCCAGCAGCTTGGAAGCCCCTACCTACAATGAGCAGTTCTTC	TRBV5-4	-	TRBJ2-1	once
CAISRLAGTSSYNEQFF	TGTGCCATCAGCCGACTAGCGGGGACGAGCTCCTACAATGAGCAGTTCTTC	TRBV10-3	TRBD2	TRBJ2-1	-
CASSFTTGGGYGYTF	TGTGCCAGCAGTTTCACGACAGGGGGCGGCTATGGCTACACCTTC	TRBV6-5	TRBD1	TRBJ1-2	-
CASSGQPAGGNEKLFF	TGCGCCAGCAGCGGGCAACCGGCAGGGGGGAATGAAAAACTGTTTTTT	TRBV5-1	TRBD1	TRBJ1-4	-
CASSQYGQGGETQYF	TGTGCCAGCAGCCAATACGGACAGGGTGGGGAGACCCAGTACTTC	TRBV7-9	TRBD1	TRBJ2-5	-
CASSPPLGGLNEQFF	TGTGCCAGCAGCCCTCCCTTGGGGGGGCTCAATGAGCAGTTCTTC	TRBV7-2	-	TRBJ2-1	-
CAISELGTGRLNGGYNEQFF	TGTGCCATCAGTGAATTAGGGACAGGGAGACTCAACGGGGGTTACAATGAGCAGTTCTTC	TRBV10-3	TRBD1	TRBJ2-1	-
CASSLGQEPPLHF	TGTGCCAGTAGTTTGGGACAAGAGCCACCCCTCCACTTT	TRBV19	-	TRBJ1-6	-
CASSYVSQGVNTEAFF	TGTGCCAGCAGTTACGTGTCCCAAGGGGTGAACACTGAAGCTTTCTTT	TRBV6-5	-	TRBJ1-1	-
CASSQDYSSTINEQFF	TGCGCCAGCAGCCAAGATTATTCTAGCACCATTAATGAGCAGTTCTTC	TRBV4-1	-	TRBJ2-1	-
CASSYGGGADTEAFF	TGTGCCAGCAGTTATGGAGGGGGCGCGGACACTGAAGCTTTCTTT	TRBV6-5	TRBD1	TRBJ1-1	-
CASSQGQTYGYTF	TGTGCCAGCAGCCAGGGACAGACCTATGGCTACACCTTC	TRBV7-2	TRBD1	TRBJ1-2	-
CSFRGTGANNEQFF	TGCAGCTTCAGGGGGACAGGGGCGAACAATGAGCAGTTCTTC	TRBV29-1	TRBD1	TRBJ2-1	-